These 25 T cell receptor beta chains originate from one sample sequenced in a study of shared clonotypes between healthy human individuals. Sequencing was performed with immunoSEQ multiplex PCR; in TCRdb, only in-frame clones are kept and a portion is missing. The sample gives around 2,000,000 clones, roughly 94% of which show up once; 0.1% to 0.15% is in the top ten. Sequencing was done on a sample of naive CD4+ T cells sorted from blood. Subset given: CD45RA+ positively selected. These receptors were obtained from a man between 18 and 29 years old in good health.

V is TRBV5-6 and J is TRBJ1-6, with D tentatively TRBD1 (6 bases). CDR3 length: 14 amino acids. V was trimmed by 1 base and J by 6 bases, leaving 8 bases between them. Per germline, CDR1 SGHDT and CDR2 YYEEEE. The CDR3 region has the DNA TGTGCCAGCAGCTTGCAGGGGAGTAATTCACCCCTCCACTTT. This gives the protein CASSLQGSNSPLHF.

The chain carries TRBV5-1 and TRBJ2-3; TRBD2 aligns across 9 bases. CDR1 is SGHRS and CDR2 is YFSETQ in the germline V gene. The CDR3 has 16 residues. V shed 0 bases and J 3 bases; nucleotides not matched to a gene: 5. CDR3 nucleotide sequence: TGCGCCAGCAGCTTGGCCTATAGCGGGGGAACAGATACGCAGTATTTT. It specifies CASSLAYSGGTDTQYF.

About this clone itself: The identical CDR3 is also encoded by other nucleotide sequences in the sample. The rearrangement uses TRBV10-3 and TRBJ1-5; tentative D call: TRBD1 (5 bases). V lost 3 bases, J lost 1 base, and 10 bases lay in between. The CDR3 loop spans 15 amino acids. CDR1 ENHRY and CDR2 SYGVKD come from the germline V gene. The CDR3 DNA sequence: TGTGCCATCAGTGACTCGGGGGGGAGCAATCAGCCCCAGCATTTT. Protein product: CAISDSGGSNQPQHF.

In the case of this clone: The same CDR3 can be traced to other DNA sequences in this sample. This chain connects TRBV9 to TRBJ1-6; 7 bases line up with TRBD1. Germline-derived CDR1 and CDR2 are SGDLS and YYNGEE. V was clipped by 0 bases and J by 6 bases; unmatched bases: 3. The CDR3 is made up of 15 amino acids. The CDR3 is CASSVDPGGNSPLHF. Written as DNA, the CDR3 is TGTGCCAGCAGCGTAGACCCAGGGGGTAATTCACCCCTCCACTTT.

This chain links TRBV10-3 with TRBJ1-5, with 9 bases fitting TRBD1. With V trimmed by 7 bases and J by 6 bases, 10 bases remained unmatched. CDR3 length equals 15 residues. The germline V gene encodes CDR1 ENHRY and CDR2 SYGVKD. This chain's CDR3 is CAINGRTGDRQPQHF. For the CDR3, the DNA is TGTGCCATCAATGGTAGGACAGGGGACCGTCAGCCCCAGCATTTT.

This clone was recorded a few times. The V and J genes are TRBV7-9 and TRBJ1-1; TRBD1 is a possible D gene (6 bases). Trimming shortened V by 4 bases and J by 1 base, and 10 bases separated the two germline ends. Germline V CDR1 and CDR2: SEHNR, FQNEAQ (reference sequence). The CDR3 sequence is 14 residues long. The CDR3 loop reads CASSSWTENTEAFF. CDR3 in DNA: TGTGCCAGCAGCTCCTGGACAGAGAACACTGAAGCTTTCTTT.

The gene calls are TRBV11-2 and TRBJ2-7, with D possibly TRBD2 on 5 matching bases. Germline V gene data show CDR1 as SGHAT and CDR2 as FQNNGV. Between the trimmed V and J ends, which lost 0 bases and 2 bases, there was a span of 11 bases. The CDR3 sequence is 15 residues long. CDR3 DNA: TGTGCCAGCAGCTTAGAAGGACTTTTGACCTACGAGCAGTACTTC. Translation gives CASSLEGLLTYEQYF.

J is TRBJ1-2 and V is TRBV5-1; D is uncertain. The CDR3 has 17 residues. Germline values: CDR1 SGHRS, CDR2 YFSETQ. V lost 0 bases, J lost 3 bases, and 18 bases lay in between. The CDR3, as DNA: TGCGCCAGCAGCTTGGGGTCCTCAAAGGGCGCCGACTATGGCTACACCTTC. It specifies CASSLGSSKGADYGYTF.

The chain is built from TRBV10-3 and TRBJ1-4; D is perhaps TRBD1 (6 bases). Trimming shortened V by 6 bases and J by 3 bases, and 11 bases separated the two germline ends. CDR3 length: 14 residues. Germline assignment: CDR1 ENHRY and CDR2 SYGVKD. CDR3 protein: CAIRRGAANEKLFF. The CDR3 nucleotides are TGTGCCATCAGAAGGGGGGCGGCTAATGAAAAACTGTTTTTT.

This CDR3 reads CASRPTGEHTIYF. As DNA, the CDR3 is TGTGCCAGCAGGCCCACAGGGGAACACACCATATATTTT. The chain employs TRBV6-6 and TRBJ1-3, with TRBD1 matching 7 bases. V gave up 6 bases and J gave up 8 bases; unmatched junction bases: 7. The CDR3 spans 13 residues. Germline V gives CDR1 MNHNY, CDR2 SVGAGI (reference sequence).

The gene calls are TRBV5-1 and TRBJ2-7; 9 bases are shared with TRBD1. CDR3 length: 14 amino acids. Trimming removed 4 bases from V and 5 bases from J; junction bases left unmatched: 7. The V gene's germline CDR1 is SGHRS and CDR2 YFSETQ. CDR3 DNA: TGCGCCAGCAGCCGAGCGACAGGGGGACACGAGCAGTACTTC. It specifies CASSRATGGHEQYF.

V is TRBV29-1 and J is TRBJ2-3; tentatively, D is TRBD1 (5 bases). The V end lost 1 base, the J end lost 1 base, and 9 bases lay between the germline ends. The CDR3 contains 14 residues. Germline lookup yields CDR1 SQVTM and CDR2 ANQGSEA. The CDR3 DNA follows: TGCAGCGTTGAAGGGGGCCTACGCACAGATACGCAGTATTTT. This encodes CSVEGGLRTDTQYF.

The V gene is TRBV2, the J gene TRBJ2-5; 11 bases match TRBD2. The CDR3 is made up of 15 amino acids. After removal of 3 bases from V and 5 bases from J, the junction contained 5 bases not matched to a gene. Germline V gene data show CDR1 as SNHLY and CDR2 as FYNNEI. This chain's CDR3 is CASSDWVAGGETQYF. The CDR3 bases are TGTGCCAGCAGTGATTGGGTAGCGGGAGGGGAGACCCAGTACTTC.

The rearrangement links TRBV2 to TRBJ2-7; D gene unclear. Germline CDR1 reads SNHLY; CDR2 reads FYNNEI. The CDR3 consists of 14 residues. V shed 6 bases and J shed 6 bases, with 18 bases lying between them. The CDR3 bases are TGTGCCAGCAGCGAAACCCCTCAGAAGGTCGAGCAGTACTTC. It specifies CASSETPQKVEQYF. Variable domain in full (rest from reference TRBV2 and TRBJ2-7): EPEVTQTPSHQVTQMGQEVILRCVPISNHLYFYWYRQILGQKVEFLVSFYNNEISEKSEIFDDQFSVERPDGSNFTLKIRSTKLEDSAMYFCASSETPQKVEQYFGPGTRLTVT.

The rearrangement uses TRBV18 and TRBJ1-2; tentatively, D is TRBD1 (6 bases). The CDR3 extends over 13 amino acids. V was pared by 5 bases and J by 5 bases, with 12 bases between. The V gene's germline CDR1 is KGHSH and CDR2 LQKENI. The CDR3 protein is CASSNRDLYGYTF. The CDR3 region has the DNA TGTGCCAGCTCAAACAGGGATTTATATGGCTACACCTTC. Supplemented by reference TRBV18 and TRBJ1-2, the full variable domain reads NAGVMQNPRHLVRRRGQEARLRCSPMKGHSHVYWYRQLPEEGLKFMVYLQKENIIDESGMPKERFSAEFPKEGPSILRIQQVVRGDSAAYFCASSNRDLYGYTFGSGTRLTVV.

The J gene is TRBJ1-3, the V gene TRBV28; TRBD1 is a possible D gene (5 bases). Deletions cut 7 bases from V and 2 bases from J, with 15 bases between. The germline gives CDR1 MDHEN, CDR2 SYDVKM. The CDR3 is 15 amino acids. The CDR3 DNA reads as TGTGCCAGCATCCGTGGGACTAGCACTGGAAACACCATATATTTT. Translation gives CASIRGTSTGNTIYF.

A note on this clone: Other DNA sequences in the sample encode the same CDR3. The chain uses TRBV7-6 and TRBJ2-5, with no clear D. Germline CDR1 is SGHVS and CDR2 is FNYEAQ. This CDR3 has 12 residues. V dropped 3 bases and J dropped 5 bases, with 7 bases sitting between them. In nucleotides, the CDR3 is TGTGCCAGCAGCTTGGATCGGGAGACCCAGTACTTC. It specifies CASSLDRETQYF.

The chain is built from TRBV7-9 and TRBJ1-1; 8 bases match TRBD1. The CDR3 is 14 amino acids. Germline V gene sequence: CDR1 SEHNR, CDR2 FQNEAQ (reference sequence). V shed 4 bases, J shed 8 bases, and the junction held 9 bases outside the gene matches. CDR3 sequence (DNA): TGTGCCAGCAGCTCTAAATTGGACAGGGTGGAAGCTTTCTTT. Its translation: CASSSKLDRVEAFF.

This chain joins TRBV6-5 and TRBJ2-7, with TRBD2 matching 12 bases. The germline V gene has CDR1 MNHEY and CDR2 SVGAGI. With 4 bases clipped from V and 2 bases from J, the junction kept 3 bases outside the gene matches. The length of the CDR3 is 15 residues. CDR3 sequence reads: CASSWGLAGPYEQYF. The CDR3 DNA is TGTGCCAGCAGTTGGGGACTAGCGGGCCCCTACGAGCAGTACTTC.

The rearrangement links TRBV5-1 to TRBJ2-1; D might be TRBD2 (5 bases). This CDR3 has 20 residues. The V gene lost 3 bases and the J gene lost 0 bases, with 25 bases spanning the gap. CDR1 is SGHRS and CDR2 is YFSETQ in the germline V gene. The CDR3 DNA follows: TGCGCCAGCAGCTCTAGGACGACTGCGTGGCGGGCGGACTCCTACAATGAGCAGTTCTTC. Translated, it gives CASSSRTTAWRADSYNEQFF.

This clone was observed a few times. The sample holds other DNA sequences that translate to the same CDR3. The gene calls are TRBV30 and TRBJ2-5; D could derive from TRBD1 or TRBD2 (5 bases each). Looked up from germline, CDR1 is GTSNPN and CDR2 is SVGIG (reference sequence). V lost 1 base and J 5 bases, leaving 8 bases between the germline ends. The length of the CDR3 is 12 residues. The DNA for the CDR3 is TGTGCCTGGAGTGGGGGCGGGGAGACCCAGTACTTC. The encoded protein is CAWSGGGETQYF.

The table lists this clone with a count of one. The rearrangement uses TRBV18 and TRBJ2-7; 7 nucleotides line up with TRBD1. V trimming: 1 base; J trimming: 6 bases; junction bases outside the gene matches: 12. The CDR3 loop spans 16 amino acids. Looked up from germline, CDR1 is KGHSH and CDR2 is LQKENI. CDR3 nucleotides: TGTGCCAGCTCACCACGCTCCGGGACAGCGGCGTCCGAGCAGTACTTC. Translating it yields CASSPRSGTAASEQYF.

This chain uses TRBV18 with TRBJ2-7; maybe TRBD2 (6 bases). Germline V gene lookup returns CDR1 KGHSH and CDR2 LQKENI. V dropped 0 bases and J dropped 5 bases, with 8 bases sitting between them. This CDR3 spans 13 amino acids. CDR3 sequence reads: CASSPPTSHEQYF. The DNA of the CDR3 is TGTGCCAGCTCACCACCCACTAGCCACGAGCAGTACTTC. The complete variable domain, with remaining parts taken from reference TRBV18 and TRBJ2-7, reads NAGVMQNPRHLVRRRGQEARLRCSPMKGHSHVYWYRQLPEEGLKFMVYLQKENIIDESGMPKERFSAEFPKEGPSILRIQQVVRGDSAAYFCASSPPTSHEQYFGPGTRLTVT.

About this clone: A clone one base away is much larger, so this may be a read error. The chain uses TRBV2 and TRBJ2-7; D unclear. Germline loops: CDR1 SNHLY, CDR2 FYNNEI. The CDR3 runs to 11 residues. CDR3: CASSEGYEKYF. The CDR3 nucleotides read TGTGCCAGCAGTGAGGGCTACGAGAAGTACTTC.

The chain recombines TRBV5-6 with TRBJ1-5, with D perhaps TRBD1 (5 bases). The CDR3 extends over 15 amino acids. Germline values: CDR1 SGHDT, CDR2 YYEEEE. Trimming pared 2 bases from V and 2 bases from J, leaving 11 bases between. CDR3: CASSFGPGGNQPQHF. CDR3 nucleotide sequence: TGTGCCAGCAGCTTCGGTCCGGGGGGCAATCAGCCCCAGCATTTT.